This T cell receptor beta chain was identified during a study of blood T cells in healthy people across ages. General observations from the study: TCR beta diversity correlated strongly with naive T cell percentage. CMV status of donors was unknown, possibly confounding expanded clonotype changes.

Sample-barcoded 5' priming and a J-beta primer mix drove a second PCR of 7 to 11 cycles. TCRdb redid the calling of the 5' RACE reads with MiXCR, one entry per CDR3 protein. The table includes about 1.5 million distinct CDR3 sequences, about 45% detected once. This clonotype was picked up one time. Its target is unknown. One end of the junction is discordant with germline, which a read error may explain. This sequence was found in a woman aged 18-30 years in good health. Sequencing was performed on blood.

The CDR3 sequence is CASRLDRDSPLHF. The CDR3 nucleotides are TGTGCCAGCCGTTTGGACAGGGACTCACCCCTCCACTTT. The rearrangement links TRBV28 to TRBJ1-6; TRBD1 aligns across 8 bases. The CDR3 is made up of 13 amino acids. Per germline, CDR1 MDHEN and CDR2 SYDVKM.